This entry lists 18 T cell receptor beta chains sequenced from one sample in a study of control samples from healthy donors and cancer patients. Generated by immunoSEQ multiplex PCR, the TCRdb table keeps only in-frame clones and is missing some. The sample includes roughly 95,000 clones, roughly 89% of them seen just once. Material for sequencing was blood. The receptor source for this set is a human donor in good health. The donor label of this sample is uncertain.

This rearrangement joins TRBV6-5 to TRBJ1-6, with D tentatively TRBD1 (5 bases). This CDR3 has 14 residues. Germline CDR1 MNHEY, CDR2 SVGAGI. V lost 2 bases and J lost 7, with 9 bases in between. CDR3 nucleotide sequence: TGTGCCAGCAGTTACGGGGGATGGAATTCACCCCTCCACTTT. Protein product: CASSYGGWNSPLHF.

The chain links TRBV2 to TRBJ1-6; D may be TRBD1 (6 bases). This CDR3 spans 14 amino acids. CDR1 is SNHLY, CDR2 FYNNEI, per germline. Trimming took off 3 bases at V and 8 bases at J, with 11 bases between the two ends. The CDR3 DNA is TGTGCCAGCAGTGACTCGGACAGTTATTCACCCCTCCACTTT. It specifies CASSDSDSYSPLHF. Looking up the rest from reference TRBV2 and TRBJ1-6 gives the full variable domain: EPEVTQTPSHQVTQMGQEVILRCVPISNHLYFYWYRQILGQKVEFLVSFYNNEISEKSEIFDDQFSVERPDGSNFTLKIRSTKLEDSAMYFCASSDSDSYSPLHFGNGTRLTVT.

This chain joins TRBV19 and TRBJ1-5, with TRBD1 identical over 7 bases. CDR3 size: 13 residues. CDR1 and CDR2 (germline): LNHDA, SQIVND (reference sequence). With 7 bases clipped from V and 6 bases from J, the junction kept 6 bases outside the gene matches. The DNA for the CDR3 is TGTGCCAGTAAAGGACAGGCGAGTCAGCCCCAGCATTTT. Its translation is CASKGQASQPQHF.

Here the CDR3 reads CASSFRGLGTEAFF. As DNA, the CDR3 is TGTGCCAGCAGCTTTAGAGGGTTAGGCACTGAAGCTTTCTTT. This chain links TRBV11-2 with TRBJ1-1; D call uncertain. The CDR3 is made up of 14 amino acids. Germline assignment: CDR1 SGHAT and CDR2 FQNNGV. Trimming pared 3 bases from V and 4 bases from J, leaving 12 bases between.

The J gene is TRBJ1-6, the V gene TRBV10-3, with 10 bases aligning to TRBD1. Germline CDR1 and CDR2: ENHRY and SYGVKD. CDR3 length: 15 residues. The trim removed 10 bases at V and 7 bases at J, leaving 10 bases unmatched. The CDR3 spells CATAGQTGGNSPLHF. For the CDR3, the DNA is TGTGCCACTGCAGGGCAGACAGGGGGCAATTCACCCCTCCACTTT.

The V gene is TRBV11-2, the J gene TRBJ2-5, with 10 bases aligning to TRBD2. CDR3 size: 14 residues. Trimming cost V 2 bases and J 5 bases; bases outside gene matches: 2. Germline V gene data show CDR1 as SGHAT and CDR2 as FQNNGV. CDR3 region: CASSLNSGGETQYF. The CDR3 DNA reads as TGTGCCAGCAGCTTAAATAGCGGGGGGGAGACCCAGTACTTC.

The chain couples TRBV5-5 to TRBJ2-5; D may be TRBD1 or TRBD2 (6 bases each). CDR3 length: 14 residues. The V gene's germline CDR1 is SGHKS and CDR2 YYEKEE (reference sequence). The V end lost 5 bases, the J end lost 2 bases, and 13 bases lay between the germline ends. The DNA of the CDR3 is TGTGCCAGCAGGAAGGGGGGACAACAAGAGACCCAGTACTTC. This codes for CASRKGGQQETQYF.

The rearrangement links TRBV5-1 to TRBJ2-2, with 9 bases identical to TRBD1. The germline V gene has CDR1 SGHRS and CDR2 YFSETQ. The CDR3 consists of 13 residues. The V and J ends lost 1 base and 13 bases, in that order; junction bases with no gene match: 5. The CDR3 sequence: CASSLSGQGRLFF. DNA of the CDR3: TGCGCCAGCAGCTTGTCCGGACAGGGGAGGCTGTTTTTT.

The gene calls are TRBV5-1 and TRBJ2-1; D might be TRBD2 (6 bases). Trimming pared 0 bases from V and 4 bases from J, leaving 11 bases between. The CDR3 has 15 amino acids. Germline V gene sequence: CDR1 SGHRS, CDR2 YFSETQ. CDR3 bases: TGCGCCAGCAGCTTGGGACTAGACGGATACAATGAGCAGTTCTTC. This codes for CASSLGLDGYNEQFF. Full variable domain (rest looked up from reference TRBV5-1 and TRBJ2-1): KAGVTQTPRYLIKTRGQQVTLSCSPISGHRSVSWYQQTPGQGLQFLFEYFSETQRNKGNFPGRFSGRQFSNSRSEMNVSTLELGDSALYLCASSLGLDGYNEQFFGPGTRLTVL.

V is TRBV6-5 and J is TRBJ1-1; TRBD1 agrees at 11 bases. The germline V gene encodes CDR1 MNHEY and CDR2 SVGAGI. The CDR3 is made up of 14 amino acids. V was clipped by 6 bases and J by 4 bases; unmatched bases: 4. The chain's CDR3 is CASSQGQGGTEAFF. CDR3 DNA sequence: TGTGCCAGCAGCCAGGGACAGGGGGGCACTGAAGCTTTCTTT.

The chain is built from TRBV11-2 and TRBJ1-2; D gene uncertain. Trimming removed 3 bases at V and 6 bases at J, with 8 bases between. The germline V gene has CDR1 SGHAT and CDR2 FQNNGV. CDR3 length equals 12 residues. Here the CDR3 DNA reads TGTGCCAGCAGCTTGAGAGGGAATGGCTACACCTTC. Protein: CASSLRGNGYTF.

The chain carries TRBV3-1 (or the pseudogene TRBV3-2) and TRBJ2-1, with 9 positions matching TRBD2. This CDR3 comprises 14 residues. CDR1 and CDR2 (germline): LGHDT, YNNKEL (reference sequence). With 4 bases clipped from V and 8 bases from J, the junction kept 6 bases outside the gene matches. DNA for the CDR3: TGTGCCAGCAGCCGCCCCCTAGCGGGGTATGAGCAGTTCTTC. It codes for CASSRPLAGYEQFF.

This clone appeared a single time. The V call is TRBV5-1, the J call TRBJ1-1, with D perhaps TRBD1 (6 bases). The CDR3 extends over 14 amino acids. Trimming cost V 3 bases and J 0 bases, with 9 bases left between them. Per germline, CDR1 SGHRS and CDR2 YFSETQ. The CDR3: CASSSGQLNTEAFF. In DNA form, the CDR3 reads TGCGCCAGCAGCTCTGGACAGCTGAACACTGAAGCTTTCTTT.

The rearrangement links TRBV9 to TRBJ2-2; 7 bases line up with TRBD1. The CDR3 contains 15 residues. The V segment lost 3 bases and the J segment 6 bases; nucleotides outside the gene matches: 8. Germline V gives CDR1 SGDLS, CDR2 YYNGEE. CDR3 protein: CASSEGDRVAGELFF. As DNA, the CDR3 is TGTGCCAGCAGCGAAGGGGACAGAGTCGCCGGGGAGCTGTTTTTT.

The chain combines TRBV6-5 with TRBJ1-6; unclear D gene. The V end lost 5 bases, the J end lost 7 bases, and 12 bases lay between the germline ends. The V gene's germline CDR1 is MNHEY and CDR2 SVGAGI. This CDR3 region has 14 residues. CDR3 residues: CASSTWGGNSPLHF. CDR3 in DNA: TGTGCCAGCAGTACCTGGGGAGGGAATTCACCCCTCCACTTT.

The rearrangement joins TRBV19 to TRBJ1-2; 12 bases fit TRBD1. V gave up 5 bases and J gave up 3 bases; unmatched junction bases: 7. The germline CDR1 and CDR2 sequences are LNHDA and SQIVND (reference sequence). The CDR3 runs 16 residues. Here the CDR3 reads CASSPWDRGQDYGYTF. The CDR3, as DNA: TGTGCCAGTAGTCCCTGGGACAGGGGGCAGGACTATGGCTACACCTTC.

V is TRBV5-6 and J is TRBJ1-6; no reliable D call. The CDR3 totals 12 residues. Germline-derived CDR1 and CDR2 are SGHDT and YYEEEE. The V end lost 2 bases, the J end lost 14 bases, and 11 bases lay between the germline ends. The CDR3 loop is CASSLWAGALHF. The CDR3 DNA is TGTGCCAGCAGCTTATGGGCGGGCGCCCTCCACTTT.

The chain carries TRBV5-4 and TRBJ1-6, with 8 bases identical to TRBD1. The J segment lost 12 bases and the V segment lost 1 base, leaving 9 bases of the junction unmatched. This CDR3 has 15 amino acids. In germline, CDR1 is SGHNT, CDR2 YYREEE (reference sequence). CDR3 sequence: CASSLLGQAPGPLHF. In nucleotides, the CDR3 is TGTGCCAGCAGCTTGTTGGGACAGGCCCCGGGACCCCTCCACTTT. The full variable domain, its missing parts supplied by reference TRBV5-4 and TRBJ1-6, is ETGVTQSPTHLIKTRGQQVTLRCSSQSGHNTVSWYQQALGQGPQFIFQYYREEENGRGNFPPRFSGLQFPNYSSELNVNALELDDSALYLCASSLLGQAPGPLHFGNGTRLTVT.